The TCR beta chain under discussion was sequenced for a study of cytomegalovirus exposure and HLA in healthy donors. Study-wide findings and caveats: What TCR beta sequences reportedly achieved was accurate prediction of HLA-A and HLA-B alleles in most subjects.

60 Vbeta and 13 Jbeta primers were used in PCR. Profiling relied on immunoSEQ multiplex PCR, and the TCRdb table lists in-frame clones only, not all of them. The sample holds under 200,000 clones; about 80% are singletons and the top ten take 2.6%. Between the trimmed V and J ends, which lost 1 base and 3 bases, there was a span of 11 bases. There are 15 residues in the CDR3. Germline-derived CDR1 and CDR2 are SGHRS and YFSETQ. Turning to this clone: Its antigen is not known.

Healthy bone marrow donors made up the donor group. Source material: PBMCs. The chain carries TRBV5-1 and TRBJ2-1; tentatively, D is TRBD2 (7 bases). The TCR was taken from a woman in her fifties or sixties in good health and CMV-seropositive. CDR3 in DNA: TGCGCCAGCAGCTTGTGGAGGGGGGGCTACAATGAGCAGTTCTTC. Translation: CASSLWRGGYNEQFF.